A selection of T cell receptor beta chains follows, all from one sample in a study of blood T cell repertoires in COVID-19. TCRdb's table, derived via immunoSEQ multiplex PCR, lists solely in-frame clones and lacks some. Of about 250,000 clones listed, over 65% are singletons. Sequences were obtained from peripheral blood. These receptors were obtained from a woman of 80 years or more with acute or convalescent COVID-19. Each CDR3 is given with its conserved first and last residue. D genes are given only for firm matches. Size is stated for part of the rows, as once, few or many counts, or as a class when the clone is expanded.

d_call	clone_size	v_call	j_call	cdr3_nt	cdr3_aa
-	few	TRBV10-1	TRBJ2-3	TGCGCCAGCAGTGAGACGGTTGTAGATACGCAGTATTTT	CASSETVVDTQYF
-	-	TRBV6-6	TRBJ1-1	TGTGCCAGCAGTTACGCCCCAAGTGGAGCAACCACTGAAGCTTTCTTT	CASSYAPSGATTEAFF
-	-	TRBV7-2	TRBJ1-6	TGTGCCAGCAGCTCACAAAGTAATTCACCCCTCCACTTT	CASSSQSNSPLHF
-	-	TRBV18	TRBJ1-3	TGTGCCAGCTCACTCTGGCCTCTGACAGGAACAACCTCTGGAAACACCATATATTTT	CASSLWPLTGTTSGNTIYF
-	few	TRBV11-1	TRBJ1-5	TGTGCCAGCAGCCGCGGCGGGGGTCAGCCCCAGCATTTT	CASSRGGGQPQHF
TRBD2	-	TRBV6-2/TRBV6-3	TRBJ2-2	TGTGCCAGCAGCCCTCTAGCGGGGGCCGGTACCGGGGAGCTGTTTTTT	CASSPLAGAGTGELFF
-	-	TRBV5-1	TRBJ2-3	TGCGCCAGCAGTTTCAGATGGGGGGGCGCCGCAGATACGCAGTATTTT	CASSFRWGGAADTQYF
TRBD2	-	TRBV2	TRBJ2-1	TGTGCCAGCAGTGAAGTACTAGCGGGGGGGCCACGGTTCTTC	CASSEVLAGGPRFF
-	-	TRBV7-2	TRBJ1-1	TGTGCCAGCAGCTTAGAGGGAGGACATCAAACCACTGAAGCTTTCTTT	CASSLEGGHQTTEAFF
TRBD1	few	TRBV10-1	TRBJ2-7	TGCGCCAGCAGTGAGTTGGGACAGACTCCTAGAGAGCAGTACTTC	CASSELGQTPREQYF
TRBD1	once	TRBV2	TRBJ1-2	TGTGCCAGCAGTGTCGGACAGGGAGGCAACTATGGCTACACCTTC	CASSVGQGGNYGYTF
TRBD2	-	TRBV13	TRBJ2-7	TGTGCCAGCGGGAGGGCCACCGAGCAGTACTTC	CASGRATEQYF
TRBD1	-	TRBV7-8	TRBJ1-2	TGTGCCAGCAGCTCCCGGGACAGAGGCTATGGCTACACCTTC	CASSSRDRGYGYTF
TRBD1	few	TRBV5-6	TRBJ2-7	TGTGCCAGCAGCTTGGAAACGGGTAACAGGGGTGGCGAGCAGTACTTC	CASSLETGNRGGEQYF
-	-	TRBV7-6	TRBJ1-6	TGTGCCAGCAGCTTAAGTAAACAGAGAAATTCACCCCTCCACTTT	CASSLSKQRNSPLHF
TRBD1	-	TRBV9	TRBJ1-1	TGTGCCAGCAGCGAGAGCGGACAGGGCACTGAAGCTTTCTTT	CASSESGQGTEAFF
TRBD2	-	TRBV5-1	TRBJ2-5	TGCGCCAGCAGCCCCCGGGTTAGCGGGAGGGCCGGAGAGACCCAGTACTTC	CASSPRVSGRAGETQYF
TRBD1	-	TRBV6-5	TRBJ1-1	TGTGCCAGCAGGCTCGGACAGGGGTACACTGAAGCTTTCTTT	CASRLGQGYTEAFF
TRBD1	-	TRBV6-6	TRBJ2-5	TGTGCCAGCAGCCGGACAGGACAAGAGACCCAGTACTTC	CASSRTGQETQYF
-	-	TRBV6-5	TRBJ2-3	TGTGCCAGCAGTTACCGGGGGACCCTCCCAGCGGATACGCAGTATTTT	CASSYRGTLPADTQYF
TRBD1	-	TRBV3-1/TRBV3-2	TRBJ1-5	TGTGCCAGCAGCCAAGTTTGTAGACAGGGGGGCAATCAGCCCCAGCATTTT	CASSQVCRQGGNQPQHF
-	-	TRBV29-1	TRBJ1-1	TGCAGCGCGGTATTACAGGTAAACACTGAAGCTTTCTTT	CSAVLQVNTEAFF
TRBD2	once	TRBV11-2	TRBJ2-1	TGTGCCAGCAGCTTAGGGACTAGCGGGACCTACAATGAGCAGTTCTTC	CASSLGTSGTYNEQFF
TRBD1	-	TRBV6-5	TRBJ1-1	TGTGCCAGCACCGGGACAGGGGACGAAGCTTTCTTT	CASTGTGDEAFF
-	-	TRBV7-3	TRBJ2-3	TGTGCCAGCAGTCGCACGACTCCCGGAGGCTCAGATACGCAGTATTTT	CASSRTTPGGSDTQYF
TRBD1	-	TRBV5-1	TRBJ1-4	TGCGCCAGCAGCCTGACAGGGACCGAAGGTGAAAAACTGTTTTTT	CASSLTGTEGEKLFF
TRBD1	-	TRBV6-5	TRBJ1-3	TGTGCCAGCAGTTCCCGGACAGGGGGAGCCGGAAACACCATATATTTT	CASSSRTGGAGNTIYF
-	-	TRBV11-2	TRBJ1-6	TGTGCCAGCAGCTATCAGGGCCACAGTTCACCCCTCCACTTT	CASSYQGHSSPLHF
TRBD2	-	TRBV6-6	TRBJ2-7	TGTGCCAGCAGCCGGGGGGTAAACGAGCAGTACTTC	CASSRGVNEQYF
-	-	TRBV16	TRBJ1-5	TGTGCCAGCAGCCAAGAAACGGTTCAGCCCCAGCATTTT	CASSQETVQPQHF
TRBD2	-	TRBV7-2	TRBJ2-1	TGTGCCAGCAGCTTAGGGACTAGCGGGAACGCTGAGCAGTTCTTC	CASSLGTSGNAEQFF
-	once	TRBV6-5	TRBJ1-1	TGTGCCAGCAGTCACATGAATCCGAACACTGAAGCTTTCTTT	CASSHMNPNTEAFF
TRBD1	-	TRBV5-1	TRBJ2-7	TGCGCCAGCAGCCAGACAGGGACCTACGAGCAGTACTTC	CASSQTGTYEQYF
-	-	TRBV6-5	TRBJ2-3	TGTGCCTGCCGGTTGGCAGATACGCAGTATTTT	CACRLADTQYF
TRBD1	-	TRBV6-2/TRBV6-3	TRBJ2-7	TGTGCCAGCAGTTACAACAGGGGAGAAGTCGACGAGCAGTACTTC	CASSYNRGEVDEQYF
TRBD2	-	TRBV5-1	TRBJ2-3	TGCGCCAGCAGCCCAGACAATGGGACCCCCTATAGCGGGAGTACGCAGTATTTT	CASSPDNGTPYSGSTQYF
TRBD1	-	TRBV5-1	TRBJ1-3	TGCGCCAGCAGCGTGGGACAGTCTTTGGACACCATATATTTT	CASSVGQSLDTIYF
-	-	TRBV18	TRBJ2-2	TGTGCCAGCTCACCACCCGGGACAGGGGAGCTGTTTTTT	CASSPPGTGELFF
-	-	TRBV6-5	TRBJ1-2	TGTGCCAGCAGAAGGGGATATGGCTTCTATGGCTACACCTTC	CASRRGYGFYGYTF
-	-	TRBV5-1	TRBJ2-1	TGCGCCAGCAGCTTCCTAGGAAGGAACAATGAGCAGTTCTTC	CASSFLGRNNEQFF
TRBD1	-	TRBV24-1	TRBJ1-6	TGTGCCACCAGTGACAGACAGGGAGGTAATTCACCCCTCCACTTT	CATSDRQGGNSPLHF
TRBD1	-	TRBV18	TRBJ2-1	TGTGCCAGCTCCGGACAGGAGAACAATGAGCAGTTCTTC	CASSGQENNEQFF
-	-	TRBV5-1	TRBJ2-5	TGCGCCAGCAGCTCCACAGGGGTTCGTGGGGGGGAGACCCAGTACTTC	CASSSTGVRGGETQYF
TRBD2	-	TRBV5-1	TRBJ2-7	TGCGCCAGCAGCTTTGGAGGCGCGGGAGGGGCCGAGCAGTACTTC	CASSFGGAGGAEQYF
-	once	TRBV3-1/TRBV3-2	TRBJ2-1	TGTGCCAGCAGCCAAAGGAGTAGTCATCTCGATGAGCAGTTCTTC	CASSQRSSHLDEQFF
-	-	TRBV4-1	TRBJ1-1	TGCGCCAGCAGCCAAGGAGGGATGTACACTGAAGCTTTCTTT	CASSQGGMYTEAFF
-	-	TRBV18	TRBJ1-1	TGTGCCAGCTCAATAATCGGGGGGGTTCGCGCTGAAGCTTTCTTT	CASSIIGGVRAEAFF
-	-	TRBV9	TRBJ2-1	TGTGCCAGCAGCGTAGAGGGACAACCTTACAATGAGCAGTTCTTC	CASSVEGQPYNEQFF
-	few	TRBV20-1	TRBJ1-1	TGCAGTGCCGAGGGGAACACTGAAGCTTTCTTT	CSAEGNTEAFF
TRBD2	-	TRBV30	TRBJ2-1	TGTGCCTGGAGTGTAGGGACTAGCGGATACAATGAGCAGTTCTTC	CAWSVGTSGYNEQFF
TRBD2	-	TRBV30	TRBJ2-1	TGTGCCTGGAGTCGGCTAGCGGCACACAATGAGCAGTTCTTC	CAWSRLAAHNEQFF
-	-	TRBV5-1	TRBJ2-7	TGCGCCAGCAGCTTCGGAGACAGCGCCAGCGAGCAGTACTTC	CASSFGDSASEQYF
TRBD1	-	TRBV6-5	TRBJ2-7	TGTGCCAGCACCCCAACGGGACAGAACTCCTACGAGCAGTACTTC	CASTPTGQNSYEQYF
TRBD1	-	TRBV19	TRBJ1-5	TGTGCCAGTAGTAGGGGACAGGGCTCTAAACAGCCCCAGCATTTT	CASSRGQGSKQPQHF